This T cell receptor beta chain is drawn from a study of low-dose radiotherapy and immunotherapy resistance in tumors. The sample's time point: after trial treatment. Treatment specified: LDRT plus nivolumab, ipilimumab, low-dose cyclophosphamide and aspirin (RACIN trial). TRAV- and TRBV-specific primers were used for first-strand cDNA, which covered alpha and beta chains. TCRs were amplified for 15 to 20 PCR cycles with a constant-region primer and V-primer adapter. TCRdb reprocessed the reads with MiXCR, giving one entry per CDR3 protein. This sample carries more than 90,000 distinct CDR3 sequences, 20% to 25% of them seen once, and the ten largest clones take approximately 4%. This clonotype was seen at least ten times. The ends lost 6 bases at V and 4 bases at J; junction bases unmatched: 5. This CDR3 spans 13 amino acids.

The sample here was PBMCs, taken after low-dose radiotherapy plus immunotherapy. The gene calls are TRBV12-3 or TRBV12-4 and TRBJ1-1; 7 bases align to TRBD1. The sequence was collected from a male donor with prostate cancer. For the CDR3, the DNA is TGTGCCAGCAGCCGACAGGGCAGCACTGAAGCTTTCTTT. Translated, it gives CASSRQGSTEAFF.